This T cell receptor beta chain appears in the sequencing data of a study of control samples from healthy donors and cancer patients. Libraries were prepared by immunoSEQ multiplex PCR; TCRdb keeps only in-frame clonotypes and omits some of them. This sample has some 150,000 clones, with about 94% found just once. Germline loops: CDR1 SGHTA, CDR2 FQGNSA. V gave up 5 bases and J gave up 9 bases, with 11 bases separating them. The CDR3 has 12 residues. The genes are TRBV7-2 and TRBJ2-1; no reliable D call. The source is a man aged 35 to 55 in good health. Material: blood. For the CDR3, the DNA is TGTGCCAGCAGCCTATCGACTGGTGAGCAGTTCTTC. As protein: CASSLSTGEQFF.